This is a list of T cell receptor beta chains from one sample in a study of beta chain features in type 1 diabetes. Repertoires were generated with immunoSEQ multiplex PCR, while TCRdb's copy carries only in-frame clones and drops some. The repertoire consists of 150,000 to 200,000 clones, with roughly 63% occurring once and the leading ten covering roughly 0.092%. Sequences were obtained from naive CD4+ T cells from blood. The receptors stem from a man aged 25 to 40 with type 1 diabetes. Both conserved end residues are part of each CDR3. The order of the fields is V gene, J gene, clone size, D gene, CDR3 DNA, CDR3 protein. D genes are given only for firm matches. Rows give clone size only sometimes, using once, few, many, or a class for an expanded clone.

TRBV30,TRBJ2-5,few,TRBD1,TGTGCCTGGACTTATCGGACAGGCTACCAAGAGACCCAGTACTTC,CAWTYRTGYQETQYF
TRBV5-1,TRBJ2-7,-,TRBD2,TGCGCCAGCAGCCCAAGCGGGGGGCCCTCCTACGAGCAGTACTTC,CASSPSGGPSYEQYF
TRBV9,TRBJ2-6,-,-,TGTGCCAGCAGCGTACCTGGGGCCAACGTCCTGACTTTC,CASSVPGANVLTF
TRBV9,TRBJ2-7,few,TRBD2,TGTGCCAGCAGCCCAAGGGGAGGGAGTTGGTACGAGCAGTACTTC,CASSPRGGSWYEQYF
TRBV5-1,TRBJ2-7,-,TRBD1,TGCGCCAGCAGCTTGGTAGGGACAGGGGTCTACGAGCAGTACTTC,CASSLVGTGVYEQYF
TRBV30,TRBJ2-5,few,-,TGTGCCTGGAAGTTGGGAATCGTTGGAGAGACCCAGTACTTC,CAWKLGIVGETQYF
TRBV29-1,TRBJ2-3,-,-,TGCAGCGGAAAACACCGGACCACAGATACGCAGTATTTT,CSGKHRTTDTQYF
TRBV30,TRBJ2-5,few,-,TGTGCCTGGAGCGGAGAGACCCAGTACTTC,CAWSGETQYF
TRBV9,TRBJ2-3,-,-,TGTGCCAGCAGCGTAGGTAGCGGTAGCACAGATACGCAGTATTTT,CASSVGSGSTDTQYF
TRBV30,TRBJ2-5,-,TRBD2,TGTGCCTGGAGGCCATCGGGGGGGACCCAGTACTTC,CAWRPSGGTQYF
TRBV9,TRBJ2-3,-,-,TGTGCCAGCAGCGTAGCGAGTTCTCTCGACGCAGATACGCAGTATTTT,CASSVASSLDADTQYF
TRBV25-1,TRBJ1-2,-,TRBD1,TGTGCCAGCAGTGGGGAGCGTGGTCAGGGGGCGGTTGGCTACACCTTC,CASSGERGQGAVGYTF
TRBV2,TRBJ2-7,-,-,TGTGCCAGCACCGACGCCCGTTACGAGCAGTACTTC,CASTDARYEQYF
TRBV5-1,TRBJ2-3,-,-,TGCGCCAGCAGCTTCAGCGGGCTTGAGGCAGATACGCAGTATTTT,CASSFSGLEADTQYF
TRBV29-1,TRBJ2-3,-,-,TGCAGCGTTGTAGGAGATACGCAGTATTTT,CSVVGDTQYF
TRBV7-9,TRBJ1-4,-,-,TGTGCCAGCAGCTGGCAGACTAATGAAAAACTGTTTTTT,CASSWQTNEKLFF
TRBV7-2,TRBJ1-1,few,-,TGTGCCAGCAGTCCTAGGTGGGGTGACACTGAAGCTTTCTTT,CASSPRWGDTEAFF